The clone carrying this TCR beta chain was counted a few times. This sample is part of a study of blood T cells in healthy people across ages. A J-beta primer mix and a sample-barcoded 5' primer were used in a second PCR of roughly 6 to 11 cycles. TCRdb processed the 5' RACE reads anew with MiXCR; each CDR3 protein has one entry. This sample carries 730,000 or so distinct CDR3 sequences, roughly 41% of them seen once, and the ten largest clones take about 32%. J was trimmed by 0 bases and V by 9 bases; bases with no gene match: 3. CDR3 length equals 13 residues. The germline V gene encodes CDR1 KGHDR and CDR2 SFDVKD.

The sequenced sample consisted of blood. This receptor was obtained from a man older than 75 in good health. This rearrangement joins TRBV24-1 to TRBJ1-2; 7 nucleotides align to TRBD1. DNA of the CDR3: TGTGCCACCGGGGACAGAACTAACTATGGCTACACCTTC. Translating gives CATGDRTNYGYTF.